These T cell receptor beta chains were read from a single sample in a study of CD8 T cells in Susac syndrome. TCRdb fed the immunoSEQ multiplex PCR reads into MiXCR, producing one record per CDR3 protein. This table holds about 300,000 distinct CDR3 sequences, under 95% found once. Input material: CD4+ T cells from PBMCs. Receptors originate from a human donor with multiple sclerosis. CDR3s include the opening cysteine and the closing phenylalanine or tryptophan. The order of the fields is J gene, clone size, D gene, V gene, CDR3 DNA, CDR3 protein. The D gene is left open where the match is weak. Only part of the rows carry a size: once, few, many, or a class if the clone is expanded.

J gene: TRBJ2-7; clone size: -; D gene: TRBD2; V gene: TRBV7-2; CDR3 DNA: TGTGCCAGCAGCTTAGCTCTAGCGGGAGGGGGCTACGAGCAGTACTTC; CDR3 protein: CASSLALAGGGYEQYF
J gene: TRBJ2-7; clone size: -; D gene: -; V gene: TRBV5-6; CDR3 DNA: TGTGCCAGCAGCTTGGCCAGAGAGCAGTACTTC; CDR3 protein: CASSLAREQYF
J gene: TRBJ1-1; clone size: -; D gene: -; V gene: TRBV5-4; CDR3 DNA: TGTGCCAGCAGCTTGGTAGTTAGTCGGGGGGGCACTGAAGCTTTCTTT; CDR3 protein: CASSLVVSRGGTEAFF
J gene: TRBJ2-2; clone size: -; D gene: -; V gene: TRBV5-1; CDR3 DNA: TGCGCCAGCAGCTTGAAATGGGACATCGAGAACACCGGGGAGCTGTTTTTT; CDR3 protein: CASSLKWDIENTGELFF
J gene: TRBJ1-5; clone size: -; D gene: -; V gene: TRBV4-1; CDR3 DNA: TGCGCCAGCAGCCAAGAAGGGACACCGATTAGCAATCAGCCCCAGCATTTT; CDR3 protein: CASSQEGTPISNQPQHF
J gene: TRBJ1-1; clone size: once; D gene: -; V gene: TRBV19; CDR3 DNA: TGTGCCAGTAGTATTAGGGACGGATCATTGAACACTGAAGCTTTCTTT; CDR3 protein: CASSIRDGSLNTEAFF
J gene: TRBJ1-1; clone size: once; D gene: TRBD1; V gene: TRBV29-1; CDR3 DNA: TGCAGCGTCGTGCGGGACAGGGGCTCTGAAGCTTTCTTT; CDR3 protein: CSVVRDRGSEAFF
J gene: TRBJ1-5; clone size: -; D gene: -; V gene: TRBV6-1; CDR3 DNA: TGTGCCAGCAGTGGAAACAGGGGCAATCAGCCCCAGCATTTT; CDR3 protein: CASSGNRGNQPQHF
J gene: TRBJ1-1; clone size: -; D gene: -; V gene: TRBV5-6; CDR3 DNA: TGTGCCAGCAGCGCCAGGGTAGGAGTCACTGAAGCTTTCTTT; CDR3 protein: CASSARVGVTEAFF
J gene: TRBJ1-5; clone size: -; D gene: -; V gene: TRBV12-3/TRBV12-4; CDR3 DNA: TGTGCCAGCAGTTTTTCTGGGGATCAGCCCCAGCATTTT; CDR3 protein: CASSFSGDQPQHF
J gene: TRBJ2-7; clone size: -; D gene: -; V gene: TRBV9; CDR3 DNA: TGTGCCAGCAGCCCGGCTGGGAAACCCTACGAGCAGTACTTC; CDR3 protein: CASSPAGKPYEQYF
J gene: TRBJ2-7; clone size: once; D gene: -; V gene: TRBV4-3; CDR3 DNA: TGCGCCAGCAGCCAAGAGATCTCCTACGAGCAGTACTTC; CDR3 protein: CASSQEISYEQYF
J gene: TRBJ2-7; clone size: -; D gene: -; V gene: TRBV24-1; CDR3 DNA: TGTGCCACCAGTGACCCAGTTCTACCGGGACGGTTCTCCGAGCAGTACTTC; CDR3 protein: CATSDPVLPGRFSEQYF
J gene: TRBJ1-5; clone size: once; D gene: -; V gene: TRBV29-1; CDR3 DNA: TGCAGCGTTGGAGTCGGGAGGGATCAGCCCCAGCATTTT; CDR3 protein: CSVGVGRDQPQHF
J gene: TRBJ2-1; clone size: -; D gene: TRBD2; V gene: TRBV20-1; CDR3 DNA: TGCAGTGCGTTTTTCACTAGCGTTAACAATGAGCAGTTCTTC; CDR3 protein: CSAFFTSVNNEQFF
J gene: TRBJ2-1; clone size: -; D gene: -; V gene: TRBV5-1; CDR3 DNA: TGCGCCAGCAGCTTAACAGGGAATTGGGGTCCCAATGAGCAGTTCTTC; CDR3 protein: CASSLTGNWGPNEQFF
J gene: TRBJ1-2; clone size: -; D gene: -; V gene: TRBV6-5; CDR3 DNA: TGTGCCAGCAGTTCCCCCCGAGCACTAGCGGGCGCGGATGGCTACACCTTC; CDR3 protein: CASSSPRALAGADGYTF
J gene: TRBJ2-5; clone size: -; D gene: TRBD2; V gene: TRBV9; CDR3 DNA: TGTGCCAGCAGCCCTCAAGGACTGAGCGGGGGACAAGAGACCCAGTACTTC; CDR3 protein: CASSPQGLSGGQETQYF
J gene: TRBJ1-1; clone size: -; D gene: TRBD1; V gene: TRBV4-1; CDR3 DNA: TGCGCCAGCAGCCAAGATTGGCCCCCGGGGACAGGGTATGTGACTGAAGCTTTCTTT; CDR3 protein: CASSQDWPPGTGYVTEAFF
J gene: TRBJ1-6; clone size: -; D gene: -; V gene: TRBV5-1; CDR3 DNA: TGCGCCAGCAGCTTGCTTGGGCGGCAAAATAATTCACCCCTCCACTTT; CDR3 protein: CASSLLGRQNNSPLHF
J gene: TRBJ2-5; clone size: -; D gene: TRBD1; V gene: TRBV5-4; CDR3 DNA: TGTGCCAGCAGCTTCGGGACAGGGGGTTGGGAGACCCAGTACTTC; CDR3 protein: CASSFGTGGWETQYF
J gene: TRBJ1-1; clone size: -; D gene: -; V gene: TRBV9; CDR3 DNA: TGTGCCAGCGGGTCCTCCTTAACGAGCGATGAAGCTTTCTTT; CDR3 protein: CASGSSLTSDEAFF
J gene: TRBJ1-1; clone size: -; D gene: -; V gene: TRBV11-2; CDR3 DNA: TGTACCAGCAGCCCCATCCGGGGAGGAGAAGCTTTCTTT; CDR3 protein: CTSSPIRGGEAFF
J gene: TRBJ2-2; clone size: -; D gene: -; V gene: TRBV5-1; CDR3 DNA: TGCGCCACCACTAGCACCGGGGAGCTGTTTTTT; CDR3 protein: CATTSTGELFF
J gene: TRBJ2-7; clone size: -; D gene: TRBD2; V gene: TRBV6-1; CDR3 DNA: TGTGCCAGCAGTCAAGCGGGAGGGCCAGGTACGAGCAGTTACTTC; CDR3 protein: CASSQAGGPGTSSYF
J gene: TRBJ2-2; clone size: -; D gene: TRBD1; V gene: TRBV12-3/TRBV12-4; CDR3 DNA: TGTGCCAGCAGTCTACAACGGACAGGGGGCAACACCGGGGAGCTGTTTTTT; CDR3 protein: CASSLQRTGGNTGELFF
J gene: TRBJ1-1; clone size: -; D gene: -; V gene: TRBV12-3/TRBV12-4; CDR3 DNA: TGTGCCAGCAGTGGGGCCGGGGGGGAGGGAGCTTTCTTT; CDR3 protein: CASSGAGGEGAFF
J gene: TRBJ2-1; clone size: once; D gene: -; V gene: TRBV3-1; CDR3 DNA: TGTGCCAGCAGCCAAGGGGGCGTGCGGCTTGGGCAGTTCTTC; CDR3 protein: CASSQGGVRLGQFF
J gene: TRBJ1-2; clone size: -; D gene: -; V gene: TRBV29-1; CDR3 DNA: TGCAGCGTTGAATCGGGCAACTATGGCTACACCTTC; CDR3 protein: CSVESGNYGYTF
J gene: TRBJ2-3; clone size: -; D gene: -; V gene: TRBV9; CDR3 DNA: TGTGCCAGCAGTGGATCAGGACATAGCACAGATACGCAGTATTTT; CDR3 protein: CASSGSGHSTDTQYF
J gene: TRBJ2-6; clone size: -; D gene: -; V gene: TRBV5-6; CDR3 DNA: TGTGCCAGCAGCGAGGTACAGGGTTCTGGGGCCAACGTCCTGACTTTC; CDR3 protein: CASSEVQGSGANVLTF
J gene: TRBJ2-5; clone size: once; D gene: -; V gene: TRBV10-3; CDR3 DNA: TGTGCCATCAGTGAGGAAGAGACCCAGTACTTC; CDR3 protein: CAISEEETQYF
J gene: TRBJ1-6; clone size: -; D gene: -; V gene: TRBV30; CDR3 DNA: TGTGCCTGGACAGCAGCACGAGATTCACCCCTCCACTTT; CDR3 protein: CAWTAARDSPLHF
J gene: TRBJ1-1; clone size: -; D gene: TRBD1; V gene: TRBV12-3/TRBV12-4; CDR3 DNA: TGTGCCAGCAGTTGGGGACAGCAAGGGACTGAAGCTTTCTTT; CDR3 protein: CASSWGQQGTEAFF
J gene: TRBJ2-3; clone size: once; D gene: TRBD2; V gene: TRBV20-1; CDR3 DNA: TGCAGTGCCCCCGCTATGCTAGCGGGGAGAGGAACAGATACGCAGTATTTT; CDR3 protein: CSAPAMLAGRGTDTQYF
J gene: TRBJ2-2; clone size: -; D gene: -; V gene: TRBV9; CDR3 DNA: TGTGCCAGCAGCCCTCTGGGGCAGAACACCGGGGAGCTGTTTTTT; CDR3 protein: CASSPLGQNTGELFF
J gene: TRBJ2-7; clone size: -; D gene: TRBD1; V gene: TRBV18; CDR3 DNA: TGTGCCAGCTCACCATGGCCACAGGGGGCTAGGTACGAGCAGTACTTC; CDR3 protein: CASSPWPQGARYEQYF
J gene: TRBJ2-2; clone size: -; D gene: TRBD1; V gene: TRBV2; CDR3 DNA: TGTGCCAGCTTGGGACAGGGGAACACCGGGGAGCTGTTTTTT; CDR3 protein: CASLGQGNTGELFF
J gene: TRBJ2-5; clone size: -; D gene: -; V gene: TRBV2; CDR3 DNA: TGTGCCAGCAGGGGGTCCGGGGTCAGACAAGAGACCCAGTACTTC; CDR3 protein: CASRGSGVRQETQYF
J gene: TRBJ1-2; clone size: -; D gene: TRBD1; V gene: TRBV7-2; CDR3 DNA: TGTGCCAGCAGCCCTGACAGGGGGATCTATGGCTACACCTTC; CDR3 protein: CASSPDRGIYGYTF
J gene: TRBJ2-1; clone size: -; D gene: -; V gene: TRBV7-8; CDR3 DNA: TGTGCCAGCAGCTTAGAAAGATCGCACAGCGATGAGCAGTTCTTC; CDR3 protein: CASSLERSHSDEQFF
J gene: TRBJ1-2; clone size: -; D gene: -; V gene: TRBV2; CDR3 DNA: TGTGCCAGCAGTGAACAGAGAGGCTATGGCTACACCTTC; CDR3 protein: CASSEQRGYGYTF
J gene: TRBJ2-2; clone size: -; D gene: -; V gene: TRBV2; CDR3 DNA: TGTGCCAGCGCGGGGTCCAGCACCGGGGAGCTGTTTTTT; CDR3 protein: CASAGSSTGELFF
J gene: TRBJ2-7; clone size: -; D gene: TRBD1; V gene: TRBV10-3; CDR3 DNA: TGTGCCATCAGACCCGACAGGGTCTACGAGCAGTACTTC; CDR3 protein: CAIRPDRVYEQYF
J gene: TRBJ2-1; clone size: -; D gene: -; V gene: TRBV5-1; CDR3 DNA: TGCGCCAGCAGCCTTACCGGACGGAGCTCCTACAATGAGCAGTTCTTC; CDR3 protein: CASSLTGRSSYNEQFF
J gene: TRBJ1-1; clone size: once; D gene: -; V gene: TRBV9; CDR3 DNA: TGTGCCAGCAGCGTAGATGATTGGGAGGGCGGCACTGAAGCTTTCTTT; CDR3 protein: CASSVDDWEGGTEAFF
J gene: TRBJ1-5; clone size: once; D gene: -; V gene: TRBV5-6; CDR3 DNA: TGTGCCAGCAGCTTGTTTAGCAATCAGCCCCAGCATTTT; CDR3 protein: CASSLFSNQPQHF
J gene: TRBJ1-5; clone size: -; D gene: -; V gene: TRBV7-2; CDR3 DNA: TGTGCCAGCAGCTTAGCTTCCGATGGGTTAGGTCAGCCCCAGCATTTT; CDR3 protein: CASSLASDGLGQPQHF
J gene: TRBJ1-4; clone size: -; D gene: TRBD1; V gene: TRBV10-2; CDR3 DNA: TGCGCCAGCAGTTTTTCCGGGACAGGGGGCGTAACTAATGAAAAACTGTTTTTT; CDR3 protein: CASSFSGTGGVTNEKLFF
J gene: TRBJ1-2; clone size: -; D gene: TRBD1; V gene: TRBV20-1; CDR3 DNA: TGCAGTGCTAGAGTATATAACAGGGGGTCCTATGGCTACACCTTC; CDR3 protein: CSARVYNRGSYGYTF